The clone carrying this T cell receptor (beta chain) was observed at least ten times. Its antigen is undetermined. The observed sequence ends 3 residues before the CDR3 terminus, with the missing tail filled in from the germline J gene. The data are from a study of T cell clonality in common variable immunodeficiency. Study conclusions and caveats: Shared TCRbeta clones were fewer between CVID subjects than controls. Links between repertoire features and CVID complications were heterogeneity-limited. Common variable immunodeficiency TCR beta sequences reportedly had fewer deletions and N-nucleotide insertions.

Assay used: immunoSEQ multiplex PCR; TCRdb lists only in-frame clones, some missing. This sample carries roughly 50,000 clones, none of them present only once. CDR1 and CDR2 (germline): SGHAT, FQNNGV. V was cut by 3 bases and J by 3 bases, with 12 bases left in between. CDR3 length: 14 residues. Caucasian heritage predominated among both patients and controls. The chain carries TRBV11-2 and TRBJ2-7; no clear D. What was sequenced was peripheral blood mononuclear cells. This sequence was found in a person between 18 and 69 years old in good health. CDR3 bases read: TGTGCCAGCAGCTTTGGTCCGACACACTACGAG. This sequence encodes CASSFGPTHYE. The CDR3 in full is CASSFGPTHYEQYF.